These 5 T cell receptor beta chains share one sample of origin, sequenced in a study of T cells in Graves' hyperthyroidism and ophthalmopathy. The source material, RNA transcripts, was used to amplify TCR beta CDR3 regions. The primer set for the first-round RT-PCR of the TCR CDR3 was HTBI. In TCRdb, the multiplex PCR reads were re-called with MiXCR into one record per CDR3 protein. The data show about 290,000 distinct CDR3 sequences, roughly an eighth seen once. The specimen was blood. These TCRs come from a woman in her forties with Graves' hyperthyroidism.

Many counts were recorded for this clonotype. This chain links TRBV3-1 with TRBJ1-1, with 8 bases aligning to TRBD1. This CDR3 has 13 amino acids. J lost 10 bases, V lost 4 bases, and 8 bases had no gene match. Germline CDR1 LGHDT, CDR2 YNNKEL (reference sequence). Written as DNA, the CDR3 is TGTGCCAGCAGCCGTACAGGGGGGAGGGTAGCTTTCTTT. It encodes CASSRTGGRVAFF. Using reference TRBV3-1 and TRBJ1-1 for the parts outside the CDR3, the full variable domain is DTAVSQTPKYLVTQMGNDKSIKCEQNLGHDTMYWYKQDSKKFLKIMFSYNNKELIINETVPNRFSPKSPDKAHLNLHINSLELGDSAVYFCASSRTGGRVAFFGQGTRLTVV.

The CDR3 sequence: CATATGEYEQYF. Here the CDR3 DNA reads TGTGCCACAGCGACAGGGGAGTACGAGCAGTACTTC. The chain carries TRBV28 and TRBJ2-7, with 8 bases lining up with TRBD1. The CDR3 totals 12 residues. Germline V CDR1 and CDR2: MDHEN, SYDVKM. V was pared by 10 bases and J by 4 bases, with 6 bases of the junction left unmatched. The whole variable domain, filled in from reference TRBV28 and TRBJ2-7, reads DVKVTQSSRYLVKRTGEKVFLECVQDMDHENMFWYRQDPGLGLRLIYFSYDVKMKEKGDIPEGYSVSREKKERFSLILESASTNQTSMYLCATATGEYEQYFGPGTRLTVT.

The chain carries TRBV4-2 and TRBJ1-2, with TRBD1 matching over 12 bases. Per the germline V gene, CDR1 is LGHNA and CDR2 is YNFKEQ. The CDR3 spans 18 residues. The V segment lost 1 base and the J segment 4 bases; nucleotides outside the gene matches: 10. CDR3 in amino acids: CASSQVGQGAGDSYGYTF. CDR3 sequence (DNA): TGTGCCAGCAGCCAAGTGGGACAGGGGGCCGGCGATTCCTATGGCTACACCTTC.

The chain's CDR3 is CASSFWGDKYF. As DNA, the CDR3 is TGTGCCAGCAGTTTCTGGGGAGATAAGTATTTT. The chain joins TRBV6-1 to TRBJ2-3, with D maybe TRBD2 (5 bases). V lost 5 bases to trimming and J lost 13 bases, with 13 bases between them. This CDR3 is 11 amino acids long. The germline gives CDR1 MNHNS, CDR2 SASEGT.

This clonotype was counted many times. The chain uses TRBV2 and TRBJ1-2; TRBD1 aligns across 9 bases. CDR3 length equals 14 residues. Germline-derived CDR1 and CDR2 are SNHLY and FYNNEI. V gave up 6 bases and J gave up 4 bases; unmatched junction bases: 6. CDR3 DNA: TGTGCCAGCAGAGGAGAACAGGGGGCCTATGGCTACACCTTC. It specifies CASRGEQGAYGYTF.